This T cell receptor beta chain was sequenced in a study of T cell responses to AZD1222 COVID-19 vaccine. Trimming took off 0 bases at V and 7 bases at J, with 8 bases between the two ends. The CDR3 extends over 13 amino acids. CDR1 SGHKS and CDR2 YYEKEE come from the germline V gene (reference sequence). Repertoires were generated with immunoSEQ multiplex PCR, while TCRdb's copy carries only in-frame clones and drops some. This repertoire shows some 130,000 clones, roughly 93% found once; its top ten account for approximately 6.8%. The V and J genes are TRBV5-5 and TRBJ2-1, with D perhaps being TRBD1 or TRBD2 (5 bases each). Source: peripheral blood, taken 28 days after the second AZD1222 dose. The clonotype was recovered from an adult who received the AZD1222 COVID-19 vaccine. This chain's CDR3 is CASSLEWGNEQFF. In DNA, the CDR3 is TGTGCCAGCAGCTTGGAATGGGGGAATGAGCAGTTCTTC.